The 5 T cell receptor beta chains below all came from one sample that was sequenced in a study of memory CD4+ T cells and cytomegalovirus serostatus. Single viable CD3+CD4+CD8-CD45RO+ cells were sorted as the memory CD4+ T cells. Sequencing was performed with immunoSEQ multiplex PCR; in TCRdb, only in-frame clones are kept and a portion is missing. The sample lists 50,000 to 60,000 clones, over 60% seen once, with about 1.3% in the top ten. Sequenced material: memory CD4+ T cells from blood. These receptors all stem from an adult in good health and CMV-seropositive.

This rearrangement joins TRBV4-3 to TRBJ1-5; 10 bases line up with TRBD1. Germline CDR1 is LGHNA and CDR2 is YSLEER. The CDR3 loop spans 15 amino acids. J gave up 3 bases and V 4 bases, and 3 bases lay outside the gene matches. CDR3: CASSPGQGNNQPQHF. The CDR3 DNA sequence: TGCGCCAGCAGCCCGGGACAGGGGAACAATCAGCCCCAGCATTTT.

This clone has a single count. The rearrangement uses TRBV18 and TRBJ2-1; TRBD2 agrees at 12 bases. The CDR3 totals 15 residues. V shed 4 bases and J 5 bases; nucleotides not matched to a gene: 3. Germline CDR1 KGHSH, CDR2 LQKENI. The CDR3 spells CASSRSSGGDNEQFF. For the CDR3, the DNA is TGTGCCAGCTCACGTTCTAGCGGGGGGGACAATGAGCAGTTCTTC. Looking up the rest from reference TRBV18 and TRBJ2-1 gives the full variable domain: NAGVMQNPRHLVRRRGQEARLRCSPMKGHSHVYWYRQLPEEGLKFMVYLQKENIIDESGMPKERFSAEFPKEGPSILRIQQVVRGDSAAYFCASSRSSGGDNEQFFGPGTRLTVL.

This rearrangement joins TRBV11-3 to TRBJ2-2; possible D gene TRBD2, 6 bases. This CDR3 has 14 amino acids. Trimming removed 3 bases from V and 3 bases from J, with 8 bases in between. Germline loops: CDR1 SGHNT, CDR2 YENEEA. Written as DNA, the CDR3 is TGTGCCAGCAGCTTTGGAGGGGACACCGGGGAGCTGTTTTTT. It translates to CASSFGGDTGELFF.

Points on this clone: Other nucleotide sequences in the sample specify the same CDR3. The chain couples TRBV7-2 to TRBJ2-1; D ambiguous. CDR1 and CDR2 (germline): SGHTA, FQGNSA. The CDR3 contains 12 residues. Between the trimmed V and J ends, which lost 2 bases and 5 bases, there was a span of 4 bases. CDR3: CASSLRDNEQFF. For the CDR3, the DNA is TGTGCCAGCAGCTTAAGAGACAATGAGCAGTTCTTC.

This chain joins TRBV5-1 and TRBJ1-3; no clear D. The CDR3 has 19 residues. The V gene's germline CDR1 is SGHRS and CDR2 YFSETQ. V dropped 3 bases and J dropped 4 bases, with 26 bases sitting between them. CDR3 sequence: CASSSPSWRHASTGNTIYF. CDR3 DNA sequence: TGCGCCAGCAGCTCGCCTTCATGGCGCCATGCATCCACGGGAAACACCATATATTTT.